The clone carrying this TCR beta chain was observed at least ten times. Amplification yielded TCR beta CDR3 regions, with RNA transcripts as the source. An initial round of RT-PCR targeting the TCR CDR3 relied on the HTBI primer set. One entry per CDR3 protein results from TCRdb running MiXCR on the multiplex PCR reads. Of 660,000 or so distinct CDR3 sequences in the sample, 45% were seen once. The record originates from a study of T cells in Graves' hyperthyroidism and ophthalmopathy. V lost 0 bases and J lost 0; bases outside the gene matches: 7. There are 18 residues in the CDR3. Germline CDR1 is SGHVS and CDR2 is FQNEAQ.

The chain employs TRBV7-8 and TRBJ1-4; 7 bases fit TRBD1. The receptor comes from an adult man with Graves' disease, either hyperthyroidism or ophthalmopathy (not recorded which). The material sequenced was peripheral blood or thyroid tissue (not recorded which). Here the CDR3 reads CASSLAPGQYATNEKLFF. The CDR3 nucleotides read TGTGCCAGCAGCTTAGCGCCGGGACAGTATGCAACTAATGAAAAACTGTTTTTT.